This T cell receptor (beta chain) was retrieved from a study of OX40 agonist ivuxolimab in advanced cancers. Study-wide points: Blood T cells, both CD4+ and CD8+, expanded clonally by week 6 at 0.1 to 3.0 mg/kg. The authors also found low normalized T-cell clonal expansion in some nonresponders. Antigen targets of the expanded peripheral T cells went undetermined.

With regard to this clone: Its target is unknown.

Enrollment shut out patients with autoimmune disease history or systemic immunosuppression. CDR1 is SEHNR, CDR2 FQNEAQ, per germline (reference sequence). CDR3 length: 16 amino acids. With V trimmed by 3 bases and J by 2 bases, 4 bases remained unmatched. Libraries were prepared by immunoSEQ multiplex PCR; TCRdb keeps only in-frame clonotypes and omits some of them. Among 55,000 to 80,000 clones listed, 89% were seen once. The starting material was CD4+ or CD8+ T cells sorted from blood, obtained in a trial of the OX40 agonist ivuxolimab. The receptor comes from an adult with an advanced solid tumor such as melanoma, head and neck, liver or kidney cancer. The rearrangement uses TRBV7-9 and TRBJ2-5; 12 bases are shared with TRBD2. In DNA, the CDR3 is TGTGCCAGCAGCTTCCTAGCGGGGGGGGATCAAGAGACCCAGTACTTC. It is translated as CASSFLAGGDQETQYF.